These 5 T cell receptor beta chains were all obtained from the same sample, sequenced in a study of shared clonotypes between healthy human individuals. Clones were read by immunoSEQ multiplex PCR, and TCRdb kept only the in-frame ones, dropping some. The sample lists around 1.4 million clones, 98% occurring once. Sample: naive CD4+ T cells sorted from blood. Specified subset: CD45RA+ positively selected. These receptors all come from a man younger than 40 in good health.

The rearrangement links TRBV11-2 to TRBJ1-4, with no clear D. Looked up from germline, CDR1 is SGHAT and CDR2 is FQNNGV. Between the trimmed V and J ends, which lost 2 bases and 6 bases, there was a span of 7 bases. This CDR3 has 13 residues. The CDR3 loop is CASSLRDHEKLFF. As DNA, the CDR3 is TGTGCCAGCAGCTTAAGGGATCATGAAAAACTGTTTTTT.

J is TRBJ1-1 and V is TRBV29-1; unclear D gene. V gave up 7 bases and J gave up 0 bases, with 12 bases separating them. CDR3 length equals 13 residues. Germline-derived CDR1 and CDR2 are SQVTM and ANQGSEA. This CDR3 is CSAGRGMNTEAFF. The CDR3 coding sequence is TGCAGCGCCGGGCGAGGGATGAACACTGAAGCTTTCTTT.

For this clone: The sample contains more than one DNA sequence encoding this CDR3. This chain joins TRBV6-1 and TRBJ1-5; 8 nucleotides line up with TRBD1. Germline lookup yields CDR1 MNHNS and CDR2 SASEGT. CDR3 length: 14 residues. The J segment lost 4 bases and the V segment lost 6 bases, leaving 5 bases of the junction unmatched. The DNA for the CDR3 is TGTGCCAGCAGGGGGACAGGCAGTAATCAGCCCCAGCATTTT. This sequence encodes CASRGTGSNQPQHF.

CDR3 protein: CASSWDPSGANVLTF. The CDR3, as DNA: TGTGCCAGCAGTTGGGACCCCTCTGGGGCCAACGTCCTGACTTTC. The genes are TRBV28 and TRBJ2-6; possibly TRBD1 or TRBD2 for D (5 bases each). The V end was cut by 4 bases, the J end by 0 bases, with 7 bases between. This CDR3 is built from 15 residues. The germline V gene encodes CDR1 MDHEN and CDR2 SYDVKM.

The chain couples TRBV28 to TRBJ1-5, with TRBD1 matching 12 bases. Looked up from germline, CDR1 is MDHEN and CDR2 is SYDVKM. Trimming removed 6 bases from V and 2 bases from J; junction bases left unmatched: 11. There are 18 residues in the CDR3. The DNA of the CDR3 is TGTGCCAGCAGCTCTTTTTCGGGACAGGGGGCTGGCAATCAGCCCCAGCATTTT. Protein sequence: CASSSFSGQGAGNQPQHF.